This passage covers 5 T cell receptor beta chains from one sample sequenced in a study of shared clonotypes between healthy human individuals. Produced via immunoSEQ multiplex PCR; TCRdb's table is partial and in-frame only. The sample lists more than 2 million clones, approximately 94% occurring once. Input material: naive CD4+ T cells sorted from blood. Subset meaning: CD45RA+ positively selected. The receptor source for this set is a man in his late teens or twenties in good health.

The rearrangement joins TRBV5-1 to TRBJ2-3, with 13 bases that match TRBD2. The junction had 9 bases not matched to a gene; V was cut back by 4 bases and J by 1 base. The CDR3 sequence is 18 residues long. In germline, CDR1 is SGHRS, CDR2 YFSETQ. CDR3 loop: CASSQTSGRALGTDTQYF. In nucleotides, the CDR3 is TGCGCCAGCAGCCAAACTAGCGGGAGGGCCCTCGGCACAGATACGCAGTATTTT.

The rearrangement links TRBV6-1 to TRBJ1-5; D uncertain. The CDR3 contains 14 residues. V lost 7 bases, J lost 0 bases, and 10 bases lay in between. Per germline, CDR1 MNHNS and CDR2 SASEGT. The CDR3 loop is CASIRENSNQPQHF. The CDR3 bases are TGTGCCAGCATTAGGGAAAATAGCAATCAGCCCCAGCATTTT.

This sequence joins TRBV25-1 and TRBJ1-1; weak D call: TRBD1 (5 bases). This CDR3 region has 15 residues. The V end lost 2 bases, the J end lost 3 bases, and 13 bases lay between the germline ends. Germline-derived CDR1 and CDR2 are MGHDK and SYGVNS. The CDR3 sequence: CASSETMFRDTEAFF. CDR3 in DNA: TGTGCCAGCAGTGAAACTATGTTCAGGGACACTGAAGCTTTCTTT. The whole variable domain, remainder taken from reference TRBV25-1 and TRBJ1-1, is EADIYQTPRYLVIGTGKKITLECSQTMGHDKMYWYQQDPGMELHLIHYSYGVNSTEKGDLSSESTVSRIRTEHFPLTLESARPSHTSQYLCASSETMFRDTEAFFGQGTRLTVV.

To note about this clone: Other DNA sequences in the sample encode the same CDR3. The V and J genes are TRBV7-9 and TRBJ2-1; D ambiguous. Germline V lookup: CDR1 SEHNR, CDR2 FQNEAQ (reference sequence). Trimming stripped 5 bases from V and 13 bases from J, with 3 bases between. CDR3 length: 8 residues. CDR3 sequence reads: CASSPQFF. DNA for the CDR3: TGTGCCAGCAGCCCCCAGTTCTTC.

V gene TRBV18 combines with J gene TRBJ1-6, with TRBD1 matching 7 bases. The CDR3 sequence is 16 residues long. V was clipped by 6 bases and J by 6 bases; unmatched bases: 11. Germline V CDR1 and CDR2: KGHSH, LQKENI. The CDR3 protein is CASSPLTGTVNSPLHF. The CDR3 coding sequence is TGTGCCAGCTCGCCGCTGACAGGGACGGTTAATTCACCCCTCCACTTT. Together with reference TRBV18 and TRBJ1-6, the CDR3 gives the full variable domain: NAGVMQNPRHLVRRRGQEARLRCSPMKGHSHVYWYRQLPEEGLKFMVYLQKENIIDESGMPKERFSAEFPKEGPSILRIQQVVRGDSAAYFCASSPLTGTVNSPLHFGNGTRLTVT.